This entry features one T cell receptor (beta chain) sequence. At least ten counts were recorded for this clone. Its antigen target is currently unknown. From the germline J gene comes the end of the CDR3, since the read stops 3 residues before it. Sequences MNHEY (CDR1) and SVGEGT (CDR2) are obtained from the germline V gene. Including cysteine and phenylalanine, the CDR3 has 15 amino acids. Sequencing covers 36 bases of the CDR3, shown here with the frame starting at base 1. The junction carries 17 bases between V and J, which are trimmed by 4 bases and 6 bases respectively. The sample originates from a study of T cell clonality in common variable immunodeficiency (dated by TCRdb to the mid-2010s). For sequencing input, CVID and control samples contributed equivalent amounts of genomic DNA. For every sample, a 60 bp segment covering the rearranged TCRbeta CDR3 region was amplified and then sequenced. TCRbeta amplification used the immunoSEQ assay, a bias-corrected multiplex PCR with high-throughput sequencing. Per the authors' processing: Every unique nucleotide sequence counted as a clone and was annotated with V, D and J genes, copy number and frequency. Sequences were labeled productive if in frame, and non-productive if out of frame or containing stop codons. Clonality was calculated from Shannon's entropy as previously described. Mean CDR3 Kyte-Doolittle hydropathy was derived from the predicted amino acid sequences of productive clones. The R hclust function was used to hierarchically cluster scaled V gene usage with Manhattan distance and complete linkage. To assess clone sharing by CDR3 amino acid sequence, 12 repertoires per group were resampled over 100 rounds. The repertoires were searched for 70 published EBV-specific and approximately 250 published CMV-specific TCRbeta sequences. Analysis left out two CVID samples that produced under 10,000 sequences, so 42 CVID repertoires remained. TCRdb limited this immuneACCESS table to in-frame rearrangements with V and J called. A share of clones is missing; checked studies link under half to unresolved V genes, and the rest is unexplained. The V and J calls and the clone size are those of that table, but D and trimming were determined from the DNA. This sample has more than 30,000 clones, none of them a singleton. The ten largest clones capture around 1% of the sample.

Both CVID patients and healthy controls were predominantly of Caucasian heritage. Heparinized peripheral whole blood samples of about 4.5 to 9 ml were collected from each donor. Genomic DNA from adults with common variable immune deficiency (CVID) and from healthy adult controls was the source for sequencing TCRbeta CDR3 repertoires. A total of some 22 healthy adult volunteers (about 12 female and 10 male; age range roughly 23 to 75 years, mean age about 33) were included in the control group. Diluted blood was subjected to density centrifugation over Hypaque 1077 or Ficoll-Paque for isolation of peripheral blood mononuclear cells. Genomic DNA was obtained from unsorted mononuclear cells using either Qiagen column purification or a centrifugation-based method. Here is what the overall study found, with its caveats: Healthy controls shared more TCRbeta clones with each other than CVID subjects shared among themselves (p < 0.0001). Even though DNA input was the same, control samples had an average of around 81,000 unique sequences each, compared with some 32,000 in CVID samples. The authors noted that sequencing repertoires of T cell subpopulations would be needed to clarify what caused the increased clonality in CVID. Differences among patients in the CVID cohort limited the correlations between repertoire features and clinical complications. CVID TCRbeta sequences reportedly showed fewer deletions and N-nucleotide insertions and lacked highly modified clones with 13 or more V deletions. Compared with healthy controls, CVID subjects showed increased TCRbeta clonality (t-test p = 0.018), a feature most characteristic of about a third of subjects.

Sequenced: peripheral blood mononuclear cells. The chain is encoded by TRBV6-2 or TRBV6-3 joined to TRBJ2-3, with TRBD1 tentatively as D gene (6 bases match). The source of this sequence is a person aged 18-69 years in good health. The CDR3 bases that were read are TGTGCCAGCAGTTCGTCAGGGGCCTATTGGGATACG. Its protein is CASSSSGAYWDT. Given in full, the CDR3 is CASSSSGAYWDTQYF.